The sequence of this TCR beta chain was determined in a study of blood T cells in healthy people across ages (dated by TCRdb to about 2015). With regard to the full study: In model experiments, roughly one uniquely barcoded TCR beta cDNA molecule per two T cells was captured by template switching. For two donors (one aged 18 to 29 and one aged 80 or older), the study analyzed two additional independent replicas of 1 million unique cDNA reads from the same blood draw. To avoid experimental bias, donors of different ages were distributed randomly across sequencing lanes. Four age groups were formed from the donors: young (average 16 years), middle-aged (around 39), aged (62) and long-lived (around 82). To track age-related changes in TCR beta repertoire diversity, the study relied on deep sequencing normalized with unique cDNA molecular identifiers. Here is what the overall study found, with its caveats: Because profiling used bulk unsorted PBMCs, naive and antigen-experienced compartments could not be compared conclusively. Compared with the aged group, the long-lived group had more naive CD4+ T cells, fewer expanded clones and increased TCR diversity, a pattern suggesting age selection. Total diversity estimates from one million sequenced T cells were considered lower bounds and underestimates. The CMV infection status of donors was not known, potentially confounding age-related changes in expanded clonotypes. The percentage of naive T cells measured by flow cytometry correlated strongly with observed TCR beta diversity. Observed TCR beta diversity per million T cells fell roughly linearly with age, and a significant reduction was already apparent by age about 36.

The library was built by means of 5' RACE. TCRdb shows the sequencer as Illumina HiSeq 2500. A second about 6 to 11 cycle PCR used a sample-barcoded 5' primer and a J-beta primer mix. A template-switch 5' adaptor carrying 12 random nucleotides introduced a unique molecular identifier onto each TCR beta cDNA molecule. Each sample yielded at least 2.5 million CDR3-containing paired-end reads. First-strand cDNA was synthesized from all RNA with the Mint cDNA synthesis kit, primed by a TRBC-specific oligonucleotide. Following uracil-DNA glycosylase treatment, a first 18-cycle PCR with universal primers M1SS and BC2_uni_R was performed on all cDNA. Per the source publication's procedure: Normalization of each sample was performed by random selection of 1 million high-quality reads, each carrying a distinct molecular identifier. Instead of being binned into consensus sequences, reads that shared molecular identifiers were thrown out. MiTCR, with a Q25 quality threshold and the strictest error-elimination algorithm, was used for CDR3 identification, clonotype clustering and error correction. A nonparametric unseen species model using Euler transformation provided a lower-bound estimate of total TCR beta diversity. TCRdb passed the public sequencing reads through fastp at Q25 and MiXCR, retaining productive beta sequences. Rows matching on CDR3 protein sequence are summarized as one entry with the most common DNA and genes. The V and J calls shown here were made by TCRdb, not taken from the authors' results. The sample table lists 800,000 to 900,000 distinct CDR3 sequences, 62% of them with a count of one. The ten largest make up about a quarter of the sample.

This clonotype was picked up a small number of times. Its target antigen remains unknown. Base qualities are not at hand, and no much larger clone is one base apart. The CDR3 contains 17 residues, cysteine and phenylalanine counted. Only CDR3 DNA is held: 51 bases, read in frame from base 1. The V end gives up 1 base and the J end 2 bases, leaving 10 bases in the junction not matched to a gene. Donors were a few dozen systemically healthy Caucasian individuals from Russia aged roughly 6 to 95 years. Each donor gave approximately 9.3 milliliters of peripheral blood, collected into EDTA-treated Vacutainer tubes. Ficoll-Paque density-gradient centrifugation was used to isolate PBMCs, with at least 6.5 million per sample. Trizol reagent was used to extract total RNA from PBMCs, with at least 5.5 micrograms per sample. For every donor, an aliquot of PBMCs went through flow cytometry to measure the percentages of naive CD45RAhigh/CD27high T cells.

Sample: blood. The receptor comes from a young man in good health. This sequence uses TRBV12-3 or TRBV12-4 and TRBJ1-2, with 7 junctional bases fitting TRBD1. At the DNA level, the sequence is TGTGCCAGCAGTTTAGAACCCTCGAGGGGGCGAAACTATGGCTACACCTTC. Its protein is CASSLEPSRGRNYGYTF.